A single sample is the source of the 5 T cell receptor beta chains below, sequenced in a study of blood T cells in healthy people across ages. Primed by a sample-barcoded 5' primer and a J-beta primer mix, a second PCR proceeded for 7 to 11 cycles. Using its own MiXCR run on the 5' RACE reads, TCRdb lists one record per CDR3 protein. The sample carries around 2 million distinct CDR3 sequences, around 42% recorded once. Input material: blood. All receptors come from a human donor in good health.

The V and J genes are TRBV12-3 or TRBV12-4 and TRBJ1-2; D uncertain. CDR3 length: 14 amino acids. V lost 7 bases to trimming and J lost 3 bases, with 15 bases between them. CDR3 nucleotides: TGTGCCAGCATCTTTACGGGGTTGGACTATGGCTACACCTTC. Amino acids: CASIFTGLDYGYTF.

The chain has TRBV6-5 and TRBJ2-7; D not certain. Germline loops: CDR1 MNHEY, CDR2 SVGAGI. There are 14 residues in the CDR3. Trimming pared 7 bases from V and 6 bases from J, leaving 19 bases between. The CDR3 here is CASKQGMASGEQYF. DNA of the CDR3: TGTGCCAGCAAGCAAGGGATGGCTTCAGGCGAGCAGTACTTC.

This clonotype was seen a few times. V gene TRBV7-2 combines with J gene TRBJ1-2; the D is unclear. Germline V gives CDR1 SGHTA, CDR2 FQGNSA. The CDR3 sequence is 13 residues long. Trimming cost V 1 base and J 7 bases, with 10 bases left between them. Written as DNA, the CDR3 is TGTGCCAGCAGCTTAGAGAAGGTAGTTGGCTACACCTTC. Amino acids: CASSLEKVVGYTF.

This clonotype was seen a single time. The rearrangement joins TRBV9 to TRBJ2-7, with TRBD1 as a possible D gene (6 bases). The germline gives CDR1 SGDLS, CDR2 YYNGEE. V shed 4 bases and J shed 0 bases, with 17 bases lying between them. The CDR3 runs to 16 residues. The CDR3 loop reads CASSPGEGVVSYEQYF. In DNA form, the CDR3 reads TGTGCCAGCAGCCCGGGCGAGGGGGTCGTCTCCTACGAGCAGTACTTC.

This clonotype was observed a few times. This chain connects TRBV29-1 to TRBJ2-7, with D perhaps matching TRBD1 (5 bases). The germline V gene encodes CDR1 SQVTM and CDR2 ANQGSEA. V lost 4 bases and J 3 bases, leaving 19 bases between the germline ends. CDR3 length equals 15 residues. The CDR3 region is CSVVSLKGALYEQYF. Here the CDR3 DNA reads TGCAGCGTTGTTAGTCTAAAAGGGGCCCTCTACGAGCAGTACTTC.